This TCR beta chain was observed in a study of CD8+ T cells in alopecia areata. On the study more broadly: Oral tofacitinib (5 to 10 mg twice daily) was administered to treated patients.

This clone was observed a few times. Treatment reported: oral pan-JAK inhibitor, 5-10 mg twice daily. The CDR3 is 14 residues long. V was cut by 4 bases and J by 7 bases, with 14 bases left in between. Following extraction, RNA underwent reverse transcription to cDNA, which served as the sequencing template. Repertoires were generated with immunoSEQ multiplex PCR, while TCRdb's copy carries only in-frame clones and drops some. The repertoire includes some 200,000 clones, about three fifths of them detected once, and less than 4% sits in the top ten. The material was CD4+ T cells sorted from blood, obtained at week 4, from a patient treated with tofacitinib. This chain links TRBV23-1 with TRBJ1-3, with TRBD1 as a possible D gene (6 bases). TRBV23-1 is an ORF for which the function is uncertain. The source of this sequence is a human donor with alopecia areata. Here the CDR3 DNA reads TGCGCCAGCAGTCGGCAGGGGCGGGTGAACACCATATATTTT. Its protein product is CASSRQGRVNTIYF.